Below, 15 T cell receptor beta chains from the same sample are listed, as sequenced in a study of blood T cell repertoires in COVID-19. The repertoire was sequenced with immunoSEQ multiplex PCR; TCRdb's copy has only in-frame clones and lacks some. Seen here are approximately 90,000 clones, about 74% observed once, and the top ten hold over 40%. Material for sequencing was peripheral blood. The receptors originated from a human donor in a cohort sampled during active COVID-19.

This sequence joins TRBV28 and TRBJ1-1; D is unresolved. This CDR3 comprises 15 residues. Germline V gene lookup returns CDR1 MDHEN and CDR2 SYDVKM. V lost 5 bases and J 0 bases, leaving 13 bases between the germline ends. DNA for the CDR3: TGTGCCAGCAGTAGAAGTATGCGGCTGAACACTGAAGCTTTCTTT. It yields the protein CASSRSMRLNTEAFF. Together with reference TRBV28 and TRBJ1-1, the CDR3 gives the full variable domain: DVKVTQSSRYLVKRTGEKVFLECVQDMDHENMFWYRQDPGLGLRLIYFSYDVKMKEKGDIPEGYSVSREKKERFSLILESASTNQTSMYLCASSRSMRLNTEAFFGQGTRLTVV.

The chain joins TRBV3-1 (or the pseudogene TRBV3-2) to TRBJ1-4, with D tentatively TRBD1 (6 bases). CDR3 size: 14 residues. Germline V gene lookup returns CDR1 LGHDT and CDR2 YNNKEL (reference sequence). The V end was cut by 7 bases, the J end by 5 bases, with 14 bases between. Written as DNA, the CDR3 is TGTGCCAGCACTCGCAGGGGTGACAATGAAAAACTGTTTTTT. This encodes CASTRRGDNEKLFF.

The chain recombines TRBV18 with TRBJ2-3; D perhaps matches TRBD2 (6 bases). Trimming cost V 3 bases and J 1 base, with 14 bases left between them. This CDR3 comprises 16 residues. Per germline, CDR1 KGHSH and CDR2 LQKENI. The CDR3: CASSPRAGLGTDTQYF. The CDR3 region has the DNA TGTGCCAGCTCACCTAGGGCGGGGCTCGGCACAGATACGCAGTATTTT.

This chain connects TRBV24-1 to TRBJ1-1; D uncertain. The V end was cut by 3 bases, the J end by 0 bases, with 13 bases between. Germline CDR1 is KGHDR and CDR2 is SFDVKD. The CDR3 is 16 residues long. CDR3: CATSDLAALMNTEAFF. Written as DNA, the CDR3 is TGTGCCACCAGTGATCTGGCGGCCCTGATGAACACTGAAGCTTTCTTT.

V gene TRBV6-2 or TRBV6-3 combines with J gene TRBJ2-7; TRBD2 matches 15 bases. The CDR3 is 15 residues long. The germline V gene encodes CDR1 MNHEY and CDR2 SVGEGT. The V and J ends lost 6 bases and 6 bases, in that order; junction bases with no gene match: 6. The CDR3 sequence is CASSNMGLAGGEQYF. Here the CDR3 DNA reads TGTGCCAGCAGCAACATGGGACTAGCGGGGGGCGAGCAGTACTTC.

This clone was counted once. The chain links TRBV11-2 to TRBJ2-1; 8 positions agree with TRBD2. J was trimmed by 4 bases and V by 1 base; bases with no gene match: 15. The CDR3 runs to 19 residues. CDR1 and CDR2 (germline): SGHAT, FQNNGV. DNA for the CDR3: TGTGCCAGCAGCTTAGTGGTGGGAGCGGGAGAGGAGGGTTACAATGAGCAGTTCTTC. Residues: CASSLVVGAGEEGYNEQFF.

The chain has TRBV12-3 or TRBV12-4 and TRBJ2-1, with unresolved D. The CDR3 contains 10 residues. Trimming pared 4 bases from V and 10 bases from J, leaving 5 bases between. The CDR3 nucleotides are TGTGCCAGCAGTTGGAGAGAGCAGTTCTTC. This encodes CASSWREQFF.

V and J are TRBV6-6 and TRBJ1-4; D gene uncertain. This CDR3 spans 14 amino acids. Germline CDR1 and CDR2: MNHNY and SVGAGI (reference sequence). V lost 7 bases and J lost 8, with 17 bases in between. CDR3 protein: CASTPRGGSEKLFF. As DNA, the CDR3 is TGTGCCAGCACACCCCGGGGAGGGAGCGAAAAACTGTTTTTT.

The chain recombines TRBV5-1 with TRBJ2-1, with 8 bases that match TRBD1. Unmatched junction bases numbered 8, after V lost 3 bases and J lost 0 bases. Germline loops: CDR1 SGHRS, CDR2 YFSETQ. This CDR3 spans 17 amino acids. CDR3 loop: CASSSFGQGISYNEQFF. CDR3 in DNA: TGCGCCAGCAGCTCCTTTGGACAGGGTATCTCCTACAATGAGCAGTTCTTC.

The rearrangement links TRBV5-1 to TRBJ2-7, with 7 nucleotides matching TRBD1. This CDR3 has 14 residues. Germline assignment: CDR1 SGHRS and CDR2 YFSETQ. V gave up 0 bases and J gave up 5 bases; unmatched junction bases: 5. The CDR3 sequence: CASSLGQGVHEQYF. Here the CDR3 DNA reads TGCGCCAGCAGCTTGGGGCAGGGGGTCCACGAGCAGTACTTC.

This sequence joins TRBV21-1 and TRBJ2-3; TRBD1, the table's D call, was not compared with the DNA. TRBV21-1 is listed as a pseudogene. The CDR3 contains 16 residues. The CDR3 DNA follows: TGTGCCAGCAGCAAAGTGGTCGGCAGGGGGCCAGATACGCAGTATTTT. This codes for CASSKVVGRGPDTQYF.

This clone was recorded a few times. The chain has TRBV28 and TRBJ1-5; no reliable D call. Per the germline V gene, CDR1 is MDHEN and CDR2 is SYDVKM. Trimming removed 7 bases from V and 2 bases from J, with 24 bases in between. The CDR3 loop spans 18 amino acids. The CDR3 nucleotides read TGTGCCAGCACCTCCCCGCTCACGAGGGTCTCGGGCAATCAGCCCCAGCATTTT. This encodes CASTSPLTRVSGNQPQHF.

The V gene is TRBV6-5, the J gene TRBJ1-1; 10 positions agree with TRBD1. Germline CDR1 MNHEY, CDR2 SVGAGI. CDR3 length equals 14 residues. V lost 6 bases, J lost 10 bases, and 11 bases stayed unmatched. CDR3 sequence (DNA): TGTGCCAGCAGCCGCACTAGACAGGGGGCAGGAGCTTTCTTT. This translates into CASSRTRQGAGAFF.

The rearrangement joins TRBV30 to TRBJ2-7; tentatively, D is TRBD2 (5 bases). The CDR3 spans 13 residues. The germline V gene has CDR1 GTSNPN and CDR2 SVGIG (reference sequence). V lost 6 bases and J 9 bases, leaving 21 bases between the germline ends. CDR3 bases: TGTGCCTGTACTAGGCAGCTCCCTCCAGTGCAGTACTTC. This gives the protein CACTRQLPPVQYF. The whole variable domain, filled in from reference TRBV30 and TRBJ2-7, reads SQTIHQWPATLVQPVGSPLSLECTVEGTSNPNLYWYRQAAGRGLQLLFYSVGIGQISSEVPQNLSASRPQDRQFILSSKKLLLSDSGFYLCACTRQLPPVQYFGPGTRLTVT.

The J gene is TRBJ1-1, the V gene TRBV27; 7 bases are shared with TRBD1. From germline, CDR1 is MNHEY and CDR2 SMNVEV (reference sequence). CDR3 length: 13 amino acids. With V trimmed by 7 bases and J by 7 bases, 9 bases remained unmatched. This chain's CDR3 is CASNRQGIGEAFF. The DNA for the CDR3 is TGTGCCAGCAACCGACAGGGAATTGGTGAAGCTTTCTTT.